This TCR beta chain was sequenced for a study of T cell responses to AZD1222 COVID-19 vaccine. Whole-study results and caveats: Only 5 or 6 people who got AZD1222 tested seropositive at baseline.

A word on this clone: Its antigen is unknown.

Repertoires were generated with immunoSEQ multiplex PCR, while TCRdb's copy carries only in-frame clones and drops some. The sample contains 94,000 or so clones, 80% to 90% of which appear only once. The CDR3 sequence is 14 residues long. Germline V lookup: CDR1 SGHTA, CDR2 FQGTGA. The V and J ends lost 5 bases and 4 bases respectively, with 14 bases between them. Sequencing was performed on peripheral blood, taken on day 0 of AZD1222 vaccination. The chain uses TRBV7-3 and TRBJ1-1; maybe TRBD1 (6 bases). This clonotype was sampled from an adult in good health. The CDR3 loop is CASSPTGSGTEAFF. CDR3 in DNA: TGTGCCAGCAGCCCAACAGGGTCCGGCACTGAAGCTTTCTTT.